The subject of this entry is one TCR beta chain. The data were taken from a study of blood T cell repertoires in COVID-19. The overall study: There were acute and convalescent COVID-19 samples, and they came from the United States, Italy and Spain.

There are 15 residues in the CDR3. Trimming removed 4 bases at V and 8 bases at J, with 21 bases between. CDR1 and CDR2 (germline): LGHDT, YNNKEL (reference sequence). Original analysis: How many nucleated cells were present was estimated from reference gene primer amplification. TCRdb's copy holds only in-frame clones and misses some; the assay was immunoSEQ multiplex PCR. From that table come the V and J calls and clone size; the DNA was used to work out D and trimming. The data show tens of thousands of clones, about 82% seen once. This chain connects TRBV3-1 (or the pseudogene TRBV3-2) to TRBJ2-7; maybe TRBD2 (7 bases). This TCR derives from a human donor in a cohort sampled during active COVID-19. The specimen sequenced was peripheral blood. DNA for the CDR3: TGTGCCAGCAGCCCCGCAAGGGGGGGCGGTGTGAAGCAGTACTTC. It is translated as CASSPARGGGVKQYF.